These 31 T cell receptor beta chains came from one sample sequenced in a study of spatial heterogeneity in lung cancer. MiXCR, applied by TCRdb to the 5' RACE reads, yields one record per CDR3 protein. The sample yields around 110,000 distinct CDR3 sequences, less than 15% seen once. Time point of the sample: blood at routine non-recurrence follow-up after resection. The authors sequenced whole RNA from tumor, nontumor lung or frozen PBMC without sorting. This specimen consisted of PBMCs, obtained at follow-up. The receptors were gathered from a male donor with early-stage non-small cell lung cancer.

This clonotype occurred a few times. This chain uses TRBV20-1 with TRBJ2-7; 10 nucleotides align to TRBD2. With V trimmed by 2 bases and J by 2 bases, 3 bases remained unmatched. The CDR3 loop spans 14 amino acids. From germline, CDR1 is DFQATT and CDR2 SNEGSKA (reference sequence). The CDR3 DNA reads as TGCAGTGCTAGAAGTAGCGGGGGGACCTACGAGCAGTACTTC. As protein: CSARSSGGTYEQYF.

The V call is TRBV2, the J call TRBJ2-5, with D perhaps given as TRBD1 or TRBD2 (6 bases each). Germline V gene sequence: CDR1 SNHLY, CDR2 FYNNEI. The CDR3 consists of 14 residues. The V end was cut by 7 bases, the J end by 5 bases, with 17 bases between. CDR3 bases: TGTGCCAGCAAAACGGGGGCCTTCCGGGAGACCCAGTACTTC. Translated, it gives CASKTGAFRETQYF.

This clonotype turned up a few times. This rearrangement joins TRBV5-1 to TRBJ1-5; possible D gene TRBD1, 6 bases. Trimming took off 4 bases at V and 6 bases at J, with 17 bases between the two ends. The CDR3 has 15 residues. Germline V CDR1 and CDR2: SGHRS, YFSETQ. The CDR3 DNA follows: TGCGCCAGCAGCCGGGAGGGGGGCGCACCTCAGCCCCAGCATTTT. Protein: CASSREGGAPQPQHF.

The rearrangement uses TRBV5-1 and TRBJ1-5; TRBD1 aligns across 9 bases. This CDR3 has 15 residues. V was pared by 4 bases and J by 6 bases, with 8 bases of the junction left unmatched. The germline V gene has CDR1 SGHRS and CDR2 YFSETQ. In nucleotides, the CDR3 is TGCGCCAGCAGCATCGGGACAGGGACAGGTCAGCCCCAGCATTTT. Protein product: CASSIGTGTGQPQHF.

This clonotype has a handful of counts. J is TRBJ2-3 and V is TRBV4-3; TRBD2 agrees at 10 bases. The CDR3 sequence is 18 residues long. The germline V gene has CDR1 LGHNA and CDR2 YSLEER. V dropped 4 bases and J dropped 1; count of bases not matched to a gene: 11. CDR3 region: CASSPRGSSGGGTDTQYF. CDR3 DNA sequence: TGCGCCAGCAGCCCACGGGGGTCTAGCGGGGGTGGCACAGATACGCAGTATTTT.

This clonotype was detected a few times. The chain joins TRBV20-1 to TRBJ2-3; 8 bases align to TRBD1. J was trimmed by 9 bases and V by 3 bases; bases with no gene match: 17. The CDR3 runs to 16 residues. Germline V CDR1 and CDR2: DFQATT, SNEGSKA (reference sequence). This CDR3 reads CSASPRDRFTPGTQYF. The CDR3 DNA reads TGCAGTGCTAGTCCCCGGGACAGGTTTACTCCGGGCACGCAGTATTTT.

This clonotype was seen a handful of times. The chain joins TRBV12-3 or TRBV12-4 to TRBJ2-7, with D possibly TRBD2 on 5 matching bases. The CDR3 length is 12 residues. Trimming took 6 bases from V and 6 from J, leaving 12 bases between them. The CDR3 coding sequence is TGTGCCAGCAGCCGCCTTGGGAGCGAGCAGTACTTC. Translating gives CASSRLGSEQYF.

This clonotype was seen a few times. CDR3 loop: CASSADLKPQHF. The DNA for the CDR3 is TGTGCCAGCAGCGCCGACCTTAAGCCCCAGCATTTT. V and J are TRBV7-9 and TRBJ1-5; D gene uncertain. This CDR3 has 12 residues. Looked up from germline, CDR1 is SEHNR and CDR2 is FQNEAQ (reference sequence). The ends were cut back, 5 bases at V and 8 bases at J, with 10 bases in the middle.

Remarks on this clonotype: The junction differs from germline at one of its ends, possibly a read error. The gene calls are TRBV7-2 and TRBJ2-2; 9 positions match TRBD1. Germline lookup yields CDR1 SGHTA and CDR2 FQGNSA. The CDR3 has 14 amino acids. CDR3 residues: CVSSPDRGAGELFF. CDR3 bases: TGTGTCAGCAGCCCCGACAGGGGGGCCGGGGAGCTGTTTTTT.

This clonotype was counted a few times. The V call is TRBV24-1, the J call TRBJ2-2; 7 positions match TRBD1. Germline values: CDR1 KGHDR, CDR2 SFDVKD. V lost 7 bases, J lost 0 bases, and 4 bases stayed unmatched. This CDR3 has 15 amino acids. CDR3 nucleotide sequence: TGTGCCACCAGGGCGACAGGGACGAACACCGGGGAGCTGTTTTTT. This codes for CATRATGTNTGELFF.

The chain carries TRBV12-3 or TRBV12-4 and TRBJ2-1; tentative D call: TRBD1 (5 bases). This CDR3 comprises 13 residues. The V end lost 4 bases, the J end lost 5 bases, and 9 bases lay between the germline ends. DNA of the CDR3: TGTGCCAGCAGTTCCAAAGGGGACAATGAGCAGTTCTTC. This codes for CASSSKGDNEQFF.

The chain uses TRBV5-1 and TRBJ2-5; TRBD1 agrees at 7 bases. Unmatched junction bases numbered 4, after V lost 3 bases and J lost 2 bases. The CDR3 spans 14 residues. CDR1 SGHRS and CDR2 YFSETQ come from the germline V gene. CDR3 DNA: TGCGCCAGCAGCTCGGGACAGCCACAAGAGACCCAGTACTTC. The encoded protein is CASSSGQPQETQYF. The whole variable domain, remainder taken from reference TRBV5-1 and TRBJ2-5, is KAGVTQTPRYLIKTRGQQVTLSCSPISGHRSVSWYQQTPGQGLQFLFEYFSETQRNKGNFPGRFSGRQFSNSRSEMNVSTLELGDSALYLCASSSGQPQETQYFGPGTRLLVL.

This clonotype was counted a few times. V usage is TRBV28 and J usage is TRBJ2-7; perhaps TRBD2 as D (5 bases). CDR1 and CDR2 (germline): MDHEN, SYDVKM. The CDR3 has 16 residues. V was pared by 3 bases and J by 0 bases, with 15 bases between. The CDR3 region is CASSLRGPMSSYEQYF. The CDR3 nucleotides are TGTGCCAGCAGTTTGCGAGGGCCGATGAGCTCCTACGAGCAGTACTTC.

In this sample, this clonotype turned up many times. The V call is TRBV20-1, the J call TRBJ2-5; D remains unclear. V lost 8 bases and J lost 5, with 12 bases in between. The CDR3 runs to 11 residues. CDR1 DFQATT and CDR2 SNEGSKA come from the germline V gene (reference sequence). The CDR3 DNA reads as TGCAGTCTTCAGGTGCGGGAGACCCAGTACTTC. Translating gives CSLQVRETQYF.

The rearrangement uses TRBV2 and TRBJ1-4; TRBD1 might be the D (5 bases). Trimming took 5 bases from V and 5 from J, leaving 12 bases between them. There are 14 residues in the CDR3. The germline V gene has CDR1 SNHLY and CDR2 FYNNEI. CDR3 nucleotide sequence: TGTGCCAGCAGTCTCCAGGGTTCGAATGAAAAACTGTTTTTT. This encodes CASSLQGSNEKLFF.

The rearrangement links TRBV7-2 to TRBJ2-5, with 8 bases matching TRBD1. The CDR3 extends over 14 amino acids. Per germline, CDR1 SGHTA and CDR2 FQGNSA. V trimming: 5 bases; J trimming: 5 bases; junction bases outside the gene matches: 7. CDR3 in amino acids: CASSRNRGTETQYF. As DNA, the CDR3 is TGTGCCAGCAGCCGAAACAGGGGGACGGAGACCCAGTACTTC.

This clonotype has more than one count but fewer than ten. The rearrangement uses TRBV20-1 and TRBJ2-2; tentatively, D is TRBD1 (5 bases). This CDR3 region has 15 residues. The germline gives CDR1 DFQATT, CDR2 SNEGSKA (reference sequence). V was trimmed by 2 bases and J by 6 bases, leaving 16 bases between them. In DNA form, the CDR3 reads TGCAGTGCTAGACAATTAACAGGTGCGGCCGGGGAGCTGTTTTTT. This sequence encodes CSARQLTGAAGELFF.

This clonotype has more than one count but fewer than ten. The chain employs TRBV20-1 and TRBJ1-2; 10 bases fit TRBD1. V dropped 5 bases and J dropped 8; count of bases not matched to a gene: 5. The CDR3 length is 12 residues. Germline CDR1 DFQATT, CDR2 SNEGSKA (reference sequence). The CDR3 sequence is CSAQGQGGGYTF. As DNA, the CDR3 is TGCAGTGCTCAAGGACAGGGGGGAGGCTACACCTTC.

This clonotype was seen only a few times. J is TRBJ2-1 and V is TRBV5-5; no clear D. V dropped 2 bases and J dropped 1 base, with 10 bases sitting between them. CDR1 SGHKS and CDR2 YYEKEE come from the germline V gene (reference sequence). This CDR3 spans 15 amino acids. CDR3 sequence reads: CASSFSGVSYNEQFF. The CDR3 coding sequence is TGTGCCAGCAGCTTCTCTGGGGTTTCCTACAATGAGCAGTTCTTC.

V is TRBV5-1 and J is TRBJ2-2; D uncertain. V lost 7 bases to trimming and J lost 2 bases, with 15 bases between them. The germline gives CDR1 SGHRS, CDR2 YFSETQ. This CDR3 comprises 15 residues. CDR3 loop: CASRYPADNTGELFF. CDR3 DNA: TGCGCCAGCCGATACCCGGCGGATAACACCGGGGAGCTGTTTTTT.

DNA of the CDR3: TGTGCCAGCAGCCTAGCGGGGAATCGAGATGAGCAGTTCTTC. Its protein product is CASSLAGNRDEQFF. V is TRBV12-3 or TRBV12-4 and J is TRBJ2-1; 9 bases agree with TRBD2. V was clipped by 6 bases and J by 8 bases; unmatched bases: 8. The CDR3 is made up of 14 amino acids.

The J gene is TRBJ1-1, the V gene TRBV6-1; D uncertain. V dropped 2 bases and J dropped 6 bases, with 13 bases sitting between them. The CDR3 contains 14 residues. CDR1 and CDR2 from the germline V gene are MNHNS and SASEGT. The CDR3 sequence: CASSERMAGAEAFF. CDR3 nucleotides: TGTGCCAGCAGTGAACGGATGGCAGGAGCTGAAGCTTTCTTT.

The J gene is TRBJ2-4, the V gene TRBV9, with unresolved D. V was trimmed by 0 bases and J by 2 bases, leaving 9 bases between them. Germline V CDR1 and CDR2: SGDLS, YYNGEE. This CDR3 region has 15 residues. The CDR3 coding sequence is TGTGCCAGCAGCGTAGGTCCGGTACCCAAAAACATTCAGTACTTC. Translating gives CASSVGPVPKNIQYF.

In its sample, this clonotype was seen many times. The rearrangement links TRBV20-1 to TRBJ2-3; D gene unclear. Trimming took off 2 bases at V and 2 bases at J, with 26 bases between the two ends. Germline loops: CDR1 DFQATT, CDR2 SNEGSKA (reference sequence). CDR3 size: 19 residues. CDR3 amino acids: CSARPPTALVVTITDTQYF. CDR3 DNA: TGCAGTGCTAGACCTCCTACGGCGTTAGTTGTAACCATCACAGATACGCAGTATTTT.

CDR3 in amino acids: CASSPTGRGKYEQYF. The CDR3 DNA sequence: TGTGCCAGCAGCCCCACGGGGCGCGGGAAATACGAGCAGTACTTC. The V gene is TRBV9, the J gene TRBJ2-7, with a tentative D call TRBD2 (6 bases). This CDR3 comprises 15 residues. The germline V gene has CDR1 SGDLS and CDR2 YYNGEE. The V and J ends lost 4 bases and 4 bases respectively, with 18 bases between them.

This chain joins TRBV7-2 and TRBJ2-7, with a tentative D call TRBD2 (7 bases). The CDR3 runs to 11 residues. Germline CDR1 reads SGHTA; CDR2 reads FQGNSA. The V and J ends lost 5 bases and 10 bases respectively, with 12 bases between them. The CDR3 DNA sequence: TGTGCCAGCAGCCCGGGGGGCCCCCAGTACTTC. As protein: CASSPGGPQYF.

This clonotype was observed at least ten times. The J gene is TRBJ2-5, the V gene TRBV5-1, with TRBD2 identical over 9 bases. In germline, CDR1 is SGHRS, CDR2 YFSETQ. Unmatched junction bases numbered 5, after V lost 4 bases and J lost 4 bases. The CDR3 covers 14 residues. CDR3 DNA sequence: TGCGCCAGCAGCCTTAGCGGGGGCGGAGAGACCCAGTACTTC. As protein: CASSLSGGGETQYF.

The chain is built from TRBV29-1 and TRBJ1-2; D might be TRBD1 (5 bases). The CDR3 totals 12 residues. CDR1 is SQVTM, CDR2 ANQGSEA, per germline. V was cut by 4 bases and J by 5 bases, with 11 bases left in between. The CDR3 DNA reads TGCAGCGTTGCCGGGGGAGGTTATGGCTACACCTTC. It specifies CSVAGGGYGYTF.

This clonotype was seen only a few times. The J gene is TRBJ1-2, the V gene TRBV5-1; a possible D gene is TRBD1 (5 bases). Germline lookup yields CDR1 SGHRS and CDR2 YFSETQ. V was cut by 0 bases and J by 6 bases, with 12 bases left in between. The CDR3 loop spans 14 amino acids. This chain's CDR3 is CASSLGGPSNGYTF. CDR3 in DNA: TGCGCCAGCAGCTTGGGGGGACCGAGCAATGGCTACACCTTC.

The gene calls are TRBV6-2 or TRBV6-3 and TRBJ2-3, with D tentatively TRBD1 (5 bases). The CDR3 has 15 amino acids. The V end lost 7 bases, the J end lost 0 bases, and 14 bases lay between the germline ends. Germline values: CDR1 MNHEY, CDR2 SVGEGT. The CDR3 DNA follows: TGTGCCAGCACCGAAAGCAGGGCCAGCACAGATACGCAGTATTTT. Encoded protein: CASTESRASTDTQYF.

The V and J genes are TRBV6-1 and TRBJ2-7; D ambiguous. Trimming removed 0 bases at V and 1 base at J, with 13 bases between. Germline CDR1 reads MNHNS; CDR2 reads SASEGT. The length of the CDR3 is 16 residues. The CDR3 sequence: CASSEAIGYRSYEQYF. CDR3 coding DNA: TGTGCCAGCAGTGAAGCGATCGGGTATCGGTCCTACGAGCAGTACTTC.